This T cell receptor (beta chain) comes out of a study of T cells after posttransplantation cyclophosphamide. Study findings and constraints: Blood and skin or GI T cell repertoires showed limited TRB overlap.

As regards this clone: Its specificity is not known. Compared with germline, one end of the junction differs, possibly owing to a read error.

Per the germline V gene, CDR1 is SGHTA and CDR2 is FQGNSA. The CDR3 is made up of 13 amino acids. Clones were read by immunoSEQ multiplex PCR, and TCRdb kept only the in-frame ones, dropping some. This sample has roughly 9,900 clones, with more than 75% found just once. Methotrexate plus calcineurin inhibitor accompanied controls' myeloablative marrow transplants; sampling was 1 year later. Material: PBMCs, obtained after an allogeneic stem cell transplant with a calcineurin inhibitor and methotrexate. The clonotype comes from a male patient in his thirties who received an allogeneic stem cell transplant from an unrelated donor, was CMV-positive, and had no GVHD. Some T cells may have come from the graft donor. The rearrangement links TRBV7-2 to TRBJ2-7; D is uncertain. This CDR3 is CASGLALSYEQYF. The CDR3, as DNA: TGTGCCAGCGGCTTAGCCCTCTCCTACGAGCAGTACTTC.